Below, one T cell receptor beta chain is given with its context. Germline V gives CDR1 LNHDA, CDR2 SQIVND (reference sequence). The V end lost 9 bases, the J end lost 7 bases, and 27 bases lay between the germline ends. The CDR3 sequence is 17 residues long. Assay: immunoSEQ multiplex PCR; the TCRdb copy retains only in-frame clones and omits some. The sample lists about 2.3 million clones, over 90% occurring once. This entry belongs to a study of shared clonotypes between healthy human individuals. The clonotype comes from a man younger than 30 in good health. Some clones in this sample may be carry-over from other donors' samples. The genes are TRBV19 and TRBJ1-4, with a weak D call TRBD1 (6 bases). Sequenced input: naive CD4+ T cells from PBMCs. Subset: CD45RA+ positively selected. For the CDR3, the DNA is TGTGCCAGGCCCAAAATCCTCATCAGGGGTGAGGGTGAAAAACTGTTTTTT. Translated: CARPKILIRGEGEKLFF. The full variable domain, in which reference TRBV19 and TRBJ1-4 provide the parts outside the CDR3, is DGGITQSPKYLFRKEGQNVTLSCEQNLNHDAMYWYRQDPGQGLRLIYYSQIVNDFQKGDIAEGYSVSREKKESFPLTVTSAQKNPTAFYLCARPKILIRGEGEKLFFGSGTQLSVL.